One sample yielded the 29 T cell receptor beta chains listed below, sequenced in a study of T cell clonotyping in hematopoietic cell transplantation. Measured with immunoSEQ multiplex PCR; TCRdb has only the in-frame clones, and not every one. The table lists about 14,000 clones, around 97% of them singletons. Sample: peripheral blood mononuclear cells, taken 30 days after allogeneic stem cell transplant. The receptors were sampled from a female patient in her fifties or sixties who had an allogeneic stem cell transplant from an unrelated donor, so T cells may come from the graft donor. Some clones in this sample may be carry-over from other donors' samples.

V usage is TRBV30 and J usage is TRBJ1-1; D is ambiguous. CDR3 length: 13 residues. V was clipped by 4 bases and J by 0 bases, with 9 bases between them. CDR1 and CDR2 (germline): GTSNPN, SVGIG (reference sequence). The chain's CDR3 is CAWIRQMNTEAFF. As DNA, the CDR3 is TGTGCCTGGATTCGCCAGATGAACACTGAAGCTTTCTTT. Drawing the rest from reference TRBV30 and TRBJ1-1, the complete variable domain is SQTIHQWPATLVQPVGSPLSLECTVEGTSNPNLYWYRQAAGRGLQLLFYSVGIGQISSEVPQNLSASRPQDRQFILSSKKLLLSDSGFYLCAWIRQMNTEAFFGQGTRLTVV.

This sequence joins TRBV2 and TRBJ1-2; the D gene is possibly TRBD1 (6 bases). The V end lost 7 bases, the J end lost 8 bases, and 17 bases lay between the germline ends. This CDR3 comprises 13 residues. Germline V gene sequence: CDR1 SNHLY, CDR2 FYNNEI. This chain's CDR3 is CASTERQVFGYTF. CDR3 nucleotide sequence: TGTGCCAGCACCGAAAGACAGGTTTTCGGCTACACCTTC.

J is TRBJ1-1 and V is TRBV2; D not certain. The CDR3 sequence is 11 residues long. V was cut by 2 bases and J by 7 bases, with 5 bases left in between. The germline V gene encodes CDR1 SNHLY and CDR2 FYNNEI. In nucleotides, the CDR3 is TGTGCCAGCAGTGAAACCAGTGAAGCTTTCTTT. Its protein product is CASSETSEAFF.

The chain carries TRBV2 and TRBJ2-5; D is undetermined. Germline loops: CDR1 SNHLY, CDR2 FYNNEI. CDR3 length: 12 residues. V was shortened by 6 bases and J by 2 bases, with 7 bases between the two germline ends. As DNA, the CDR3 is TGTGCCAGCAGACGTGGGCAAGAGACCCAGTACTTC. Protein: CASRRGQETQYF.

This sequence joins TRBV19 and TRBJ1-1; 10 bases match TRBD1. Germline CDR1 and CDR2: LNHDA and SQIVND (reference sequence). This CDR3 region has 14 residues. V lost 6 bases to trimming and J lost 2 bases; unmatched junction nucleotides: 3. For the CDR3, the DNA is TGTGCCAGTAGACGGGACAGGGGCAACACTGAAGCTTTCTTT. Protein product: CASRRDRGNTEAFF.

The chain carries TRBV5-1 and TRBJ2-7; tentatively, D is TRBD1 (6 bases). Trimming stripped 0 bases from V and 3 bases from J, with 13 bases between. The CDR3 is made up of 15 amino acids. Germline assignment: CDR1 SGHRS and CDR2 YFSETQ. The CDR3 here is CASSLEVGRGYEQYF. For the CDR3, the DNA is TGCGCCAGCAGCTTGGAGGTAGGCAGGGGCTACGAGCAGTACTTC.

The V gene is TRBV27, the J gene TRBJ2-2, with D unclear. CDR3 length equals 12 residues. Looked up from germline, CDR1 is MNHEY and CDR2 is SMNVEV (reference sequence). Trimming pared 5 bases from V and 2 bases from J, leaving 3 bases between. The CDR3 region is CASSINTGELFF. DNA of the CDR3: TGTGCCAGCAGTATAAACACCGGGGAGCTGTTTTTT.

The CDR3 spells CASSSGQRTDTQYF. The DNA for the CDR3 is TGTGCCAGCAGCTCGGGACAGCGCACAGATACGCAGTATTTT. The V gene is TRBV11-3, the J gene TRBJ2-3; TRBD1 matches at 7 bases. CDR1 is SGHNT, CDR2 YENEEA, per germline. The CDR3 runs 14 residues. J lost 1 base, V lost 4 bases, and 2 bases had no gene match.

The chain links TRBV9 to TRBJ2-3, with unresolved D. Germline V gene data show CDR1 as SGDLS and CDR2 as YYNGEE. The CDR3 is made up of 13 amino acids. Trimming shortened V by 0 bases and J by 0 bases, and 2 bases separated the two germline ends. CDR3 region: CASSVDSTDTQYF. CDR3 in DNA: TGTGCCAGCAGCGTAGATAGCACAGATACGCAGTATTTT.

The chain links TRBV2 to TRBJ2-7; D is perhaps TRBD1 (6 bases). Germline V CDR1 and CDR2: SNHLY, FYNNEI. The CDR3 totals 15 residues. The ends were cut back, 5 bases at V and 3 bases at J, with 17 bases in the middle. In nucleotides, the CDR3 is TGTGCCAGCAGTCTCAACAGGGATCCCCTCTACGAGCAGTACTTC. Translated, it gives CASSLNRDPLYEQYF.

About this clone itself: At one boundary the junction diverges from the germline segment, which might be a read error. The V gene is TRBV28, the J gene TRBJ1-1; no firm D call. CDR1 is MDHEN, CDR2 SYDVKM, per germline. The length of the CDR3 is 12 residues. CDR3 DNA sequence: TGTGCCAGCAGCACATATGACGGACGTCCGTACTTT. Protein sequence: CASSTYDGRPYF.

The chain is built from TRBV29-1 and TRBJ1-2, with D possibly TRBD1 on 5 matching bases. CDR1 is SQVTM, CDR2 ANQGSEA, per germline. Between the trimmed V and J ends, which lost 7 bases and 7 bases, there was a span of 25 bases. CDR3 size: 15 residues. The CDR3 DNA reads TGCAGCGCTCCTGGCCCGGGACCCAGGGAAACTGGCTACACCTTC. Protein product: CSAPGPGPRETGYTF.

The V and J genes are TRBV6-1 and TRBJ1-5, with TRBD1 as a possible D gene (5 bases). Germline V gene lookup returns CDR1 MNHNS and CDR2 SASEGT. The V gene lost 1 base and the J gene lost 9 bases, with 16 bases spanning the gap. The CDR3 runs to 15 residues. The CDR3 coding sequence is TGTGCCAGCAGTGAAGGATTAGGGGATCTCACGCCCCAGCATTTT. Translated: CASSEGLGDLTPQHF.

The chain is built from TRBV18 and TRBJ2-1, with a weak D call TRBD2 (6 bases). The CDR3 loop spans 14 amino acids. Germline V lookup: CDR1 KGHSH, CDR2 LQKENI. V lost 4 bases to trimming and J lost 5 bases, with 12 bases between them. The CDR3 DNA is TGTGCCAGCTCACGGGGACTGGGGAACAATGAGCAGTTCTTC. This encodes CASSRGLGNNEQFF.

V gene TRBV11-2 combines with J gene TRBJ1-1; no definite D call. This CDR3 has 11 residues. CDR1 SGHAT and CDR2 FQNNGV come from the germline V gene. The V gene lost 1 base and the J gene lost 11 bases, with 8 bases spanning the gap. CDR3 DNA sequence: TGTGCCAGCAGCTTAGTGAGGGAGGCTTTCTTT. Amino acid sequence: CASSLVREAFF.

This clone was observed a single time. V is TRBV12-5 and J is TRBJ2-7, with D tentatively TRBD1 (6 bases). The CDR3 contains 13 residues. CDR1 and CDR2 from the germline V gene are LGHNT and FRNRAP. The V end lost 6 bases, the J end lost 6 bases, and 15 bases lay between the germline ends. The CDR3 sequence is CASGTRTVAEQYF. CDR3 DNA: TGTGCTAGTGGCACGCGGACAGTGGCCGAGCAGTACTTC.

V gene TRBV7-9 combines with J gene TRBJ2-1; 10 bases are shared with TRBD2. The germline gives CDR1 SEHNR, CDR2 FQNEAQ (reference sequence). The ends lost 4 bases at V and 7 bases at J; junction bases unmatched: 10. The CDR3 is 16 amino acids. The CDR3 DNA is TGTGCCAGCAGCTCGGAGCCTAGCGGGAGTTATAATGAGCAGTTCTTC. Translated: CASSSEPSGSYNEQFF.

This sequence joins TRBV2 and TRBJ2-7, with a possible D match to TRBD1 (6 bases). Germline V CDR1 and CDR2: SNHLY, FYNNEI. V shed 7 bases and J shed 2 bases, with 21 bases lying between them. The CDR3 has 16 amino acids. The CDR3, as DNA: TGTGCCAGCATTATTCGTGCGACAGGTGGGCCCTACGAGCAGTACTTC. This encodes CASIIRATGGPYEQYF.

V usage is TRBV5-4 and J usage is TRBJ2-6; maybe TRBD1 (5 bases). The V gene's germline CDR1 is SGHNT and CDR2 YYREEE (reference sequence). This CDR3 is built from 16 residues. Between the trimmed V and J ends, which lost 1 base and 0 bases, there was a span of 8 bases. The CDR3 DNA is TGTGCCAGCAGCTTGTACAGGATCTCTGGGGCCAACGTCCTGACTTTC. Its protein product is CASSLYRISGANVLTF.

V and J are TRBV6-5 and TRBJ2-7; D is perhaps TRBD2 (6 bases). This CDR3 region has 14 residues. V lost 4 bases to trimming and J lost 0 bases, with 10 bases between them. CDR1 and CDR2 (germline): MNHEY, SVGAGI. In DNA form, the CDR3 reads TGTGCCAGCAGTTCCCCGGGAGACTCCTACGAGCAGTACTTC. Translated, it gives CASSSPGDSYEQYF.

This chain uses TRBV11-2 with TRBJ2-2, with a tentative D call TRBD1 (6 bases). The CDR3 is made up of 17 amino acids. The ends were cut back, 2 bases at V and 0 bases at J, with 13 bases in the middle. Germline V gene sequence: CDR1 SGHAT, CDR2 FQNNGV. The CDR3 DNA reads TGTGCCAGCAGCTTACTCAGGGGCATCACGAACACCGGGGAGCTGTTTTTT. Translating gives CASSLLRGITNTGELFF. The full variable domain, its missing parts supplied by reference TRBV11-2 and TRBJ2-2, is EAGVAQSPRYKIIEKRQSVAFWCNPISGHATLYWYQQILGQGPKLLIQFQNNGVVDDSQLPKDRFSAERLKGVDSTLKIQPAKLEDSAVYLCASSLLRGITNTGELFFGEGSRLTVL.

The chain couples TRBV10-3 to TRBJ1-1; the match to TRBD1 covers 8 bases. Germline assignment: CDR1 ENHRY and CDR2 SYGVKD. The CDR3 loop spans 16 amino acids. The V and J ends lost 2 bases and 1 base, in that order; junction bases with no gene match: 6. This CDR3 reads CAISEGPDRANTEAFF. The CDR3 DNA is TGTGCCATCAGTGAGGGGCCGGACAGGGCGAACACTGAAGCTTTCTTT.

V usage is TRBV6-5 and J usage is TRBJ1-4; TRBD1 matches at 9 bases. Germline trimming cut 5 bases from V and 5 bases from J; bases unmatched to any gene: 6. The CDR3 is 15 amino acids. CDR1 is MNHEY and CDR2 is SVGAGI in the germline V gene. The CDR3 spells CASSGPGQGNEKLFF. The CDR3 region has the DNA TGTGCCAGCAGTGGGCCGGGACAGGGAAATGAAAAACTGTTTTTT.

The chain combines TRBV6-5 with TRBJ1-5; maybe TRBD1 (5 bases). Germline CDR1 reads MNHEY; CDR2 reads SVGAGI. CDR3 length: 14 amino acids. The V end lost 0 bases, the J end lost 4 bases, and 7 bases lay between the germline ends. As DNA, the CDR3 is TGTGCCAGCAGTTACTCGGAGGGGAATCAGCCCCAGCATTTT. It specifies CASSYSEGNQPQHF.

The chain recombines TRBV20-1 with TRBJ1-5, with D perhaps TRBD1 (5 bases). This CDR3 is 11 amino acids long. The ends were cut back, 6 bases at V and 12 bases at J, with 15 bases in the middle. Germline CDR1 reads DFQATT; CDR2 reads SNEGSKA (reference sequence). The CDR3 nucleotides read TGCAGTGCGTTTCGGGGGAGCCTCCAGCATTTT. Protein: CSAFRGSLQHF.

The rearrangement uses TRBV7-2 and TRBJ2-7, with 10 positions matching TRBD2. Trimming removed 2 bases from V and 7 bases from J; junction bases left unmatched: 2. This CDR3 comprises 13 residues. Germline V gene sequence: CDR1 SGHTA, CDR2 FQGNSA. This CDR3 is CASSLLAGVEQYF. Written as DNA, the CDR3 is TGTGCCAGCAGCTTACTAGCGGGGGTTGAGCAGTACTTC.

The genes are TRBV7-6 and TRBJ2-7; D remains unclear. CDR1 is SGHVS, CDR2 FNYEAQ, per germline. V dropped 1 base and J dropped 2 bases, with 12 bases sitting between them. The CDR3 is made up of 15 amino acids. CDR3 loop: CASSLELLGTYEQYF. The CDR3 DNA reads TGTGCCAGCAGCTTAGAGCTACTGGGGACCTACGAGCAGTACTTC. Full variable domain (outside the CDR3, taken from reference TRBV7-6 and TRBJ2-7): GAGVSQSPRYKVTKRGQDVALRCDPISGHVSLYWYRQALGQGPEFLTYFNYEAQQDKSGLPNDRFSAERPEGSISTLTIQRTEQRDSAMYRCASSLELLGTYEQYFGPGTRLTVT.

The V gene is TRBV6-1, the J gene TRBJ2-7, with 12 bases identical to TRBD1. Germline V gives CDR1 MNHNS, CDR2 SASEGT. Trimming cost V 1 base and J 5 bases; bases outside gene matches: 3. This CDR3 is built from 15 residues. DNA of the CDR3: TGTGCCAGCAGTGAAGAGGGGACAGGGGGCCACGAGCAGTACTTC. It translates to CASSEEGTGGHEQYF.

The V and J genes are TRBV2 and TRBJ1-2, with 7 bases matching TRBD1. CDR3 length: 13 amino acids. CDR1 and CDR2 from the germline V gene are SNHLY and FYNNEI. Trimming cost V 6 bases and J 4 bases; bases outside gene matches: 5. The CDR3 DNA sequence: TGTGCCAGCAGCCTGGGACAGTTCTATGGCTACACCTTC. Translating it yields CASSLGQFYGYTF.